This T cell receptor (beta chain) was found in a study of regulatory T cells in long-lasting Graves disease. Sample time point: persistent/refractory GD, antithyroid drugs over 5 years with positive TRAb. PBMC RNA was the source of the TCR library. Study observations and caveats: Among persistent patients, a larger number of public clonotypes were shared (approximately 3,000) than among newly diagnosed patients (about 970). For persistent Graves' patients, TCR diversity was lower than for newly diagnosed ones.

CDR1 is LGHNA and CDR2 is YSLEER in the germline V gene. The V and J ends lost 0 bases and 8 bases respectively, with 22 bases between them. This CDR3 is 17 amino acids long. In regard to this clonotype: The antigen is undetermined.

iRepertoire HTBI primers and Arm-PCR of CDR3 regions built TCR beta libraries. Per the study methods: Among the samples, 60 to 75 TRBV and 14 TRBJ segments were identified. TCRdb redid the calling of the multiplex PCR reads with MiXCR, one entry per CDR3 protein. The V and J calls were not made by the authors but by TCRdb's processing. Found here are about 460,000 distinct CDR3 sequences, around a fifth of them singletons; the top ten hold around 13%. The sample in question was peripheral blood mononuclear cells (PBMCs), obtained when the disease was refractory, from a patient treated with antithyroid drugs. The J gene is TRBJ1-2, the V gene TRBV4-3; no definite D call. The receptor comes from a female donor with Graves disease. The chain's CDR3 is CASSQDFGVQQQLGYTF. DNA for the CDR3: TGCGCCAGCAGCCAAGATTTCGGCGTACAGCAACAGTTGGGCTACACCTTC.